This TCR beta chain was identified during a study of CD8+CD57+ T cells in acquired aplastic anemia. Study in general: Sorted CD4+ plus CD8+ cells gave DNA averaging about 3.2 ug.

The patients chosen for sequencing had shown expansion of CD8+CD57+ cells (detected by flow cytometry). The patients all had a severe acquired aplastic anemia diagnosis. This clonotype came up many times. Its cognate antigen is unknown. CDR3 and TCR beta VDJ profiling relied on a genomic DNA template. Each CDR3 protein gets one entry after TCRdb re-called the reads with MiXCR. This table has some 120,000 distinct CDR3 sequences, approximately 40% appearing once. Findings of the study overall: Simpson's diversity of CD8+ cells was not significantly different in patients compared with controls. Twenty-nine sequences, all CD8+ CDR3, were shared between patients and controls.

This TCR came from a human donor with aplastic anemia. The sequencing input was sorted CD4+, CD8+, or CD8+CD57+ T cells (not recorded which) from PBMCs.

CDR3 bases: TGTGCCAGCAGCCAATGGAATGGCTACACCTTC. It codes for CASSQWNGYTF. This rearrangement joins TRBV3-1 to TRBJ1-2; D uncertain. Germline CDR1 and CDR2: LGHDT and YNNKEL (reference sequence). The V and J ends lost 2 bases and 6 bases respectively, with 4 bases between them. This CDR3 has 11 amino acids.